This TCR beta chain is from a study of identical twins. TCRdb independently ran MiXCR on the 5' RACE reads; one entry per CDR3 protein. This table has about 200,000 distinct CDR3 sequences, about 10% appearing once. The CDR3 is made up of 13 amino acids. V dropped 5 bases and J dropped 5 bases, with 12 bases sitting between them. Germline assignment: CDR1 SGHVS and CDR2 FNYEAQ. This chain connects TRBV7-6 to TRBJ2-5; no clear D gene. This sequence was found in a man aged 45-65 years in good health. Sample: memory T cells sorted from blood. The CDR3, as DNA: TGTGCCAGCAGCAAAACTCAACGGGAGACCCAGTACTTC. This gives the protein CASSKTQRETQYF.